The present TCR beta chain was sequenced within a study of blood T cells in healthy people across ages. Next came a second PCR, run for about 7 to 12 cycles, which used a sample-barcoded 5' primer along with a J-beta primer mix. TCRdb re-called the 5' RACE reads with MiXCR, one entry per CDR3 protein. The repertoire includes approximately 940,000 distinct CDR3 sequences, around 48% of them detected once, and 13% sits in the top ten. This CDR3 contains 15 residues. CDR1 is LGHNA, CDR2 YNFKEQ, per germline. Losses at the gene ends were 3 bases for V and 5 bases for J; bases not matched to a gene: 6. Approximately 9.7 milliliters was the volume of peripheral blood drawn from each donor. Researchers isolated at least 6 million PBMCs per sample. In its sample, this clonotype was seen many times.

Source material: blood. J is TRBJ2-1 and V is TRBV4-2, with 8 nucleotides matching TRBD2. This receptor was taken from a man younger than 40 in good health. The CDR3 DNA reads as TGTGCCAGCAGCCAGTCAGTAGCGGGGAACAATGAGCAGTTCTTC. Translating it yields CASSQSVAGNNEQFF.